This T cell receptor beta chain came from a study of blood T cell repertoires in COVID-19. About the study: Acute and convalescent COVID-19 samples came from the United States, Italy and Spain. Sample material is recorded as cDNA or gDNA derived from T cells, B-cell-depleted T cells, or PBMCs.

Authors' processing steps: Reference gene primer amplification gave nucleated cell count estimates. Data came from immunoSEQ multiplex PCR; TCRdb stores just in-frame clones and leaves some out. That table gives V, J and clone size, and the DNA gave D and trimming. Here the sample spans 200,000 or so clones, roughly 82% being singletons. This clone showed up just once. CDR3 length equals 13 residues. Trimming shortened V by 2 bases and J by 7 bases, and 9 bases separated the two germline ends. CDR1 SGHNT and CDR2 YYREEE come from the germline V gene (reference sequence). The chain recombines TRBV5-4 with TRBJ2-2, with D hard to call. Sequenced: peripheral blood. The clonotype originates from a human donor in a cohort sampled during active COVID-19. CDR3 amino acids: CASSFDWNGELFF. In DNA form, the CDR3 reads TGTGCCAGCAGCTTTGACTGGAACGGGGAGCTGTTTTTT. The entire variable domain, with the rest obtained from reference TRBV5-4 and TRBJ2-2, is as follows: ETGVTQSPTHLIKTRGQQVTLRCSSQSGHNTVSWYQQALGQGPQFIFQYYREEENGRGNFPPRFSGLQFPNYSSELNVNALELDDSALYLCASSFDWNGELFFGEGSRLTVL.